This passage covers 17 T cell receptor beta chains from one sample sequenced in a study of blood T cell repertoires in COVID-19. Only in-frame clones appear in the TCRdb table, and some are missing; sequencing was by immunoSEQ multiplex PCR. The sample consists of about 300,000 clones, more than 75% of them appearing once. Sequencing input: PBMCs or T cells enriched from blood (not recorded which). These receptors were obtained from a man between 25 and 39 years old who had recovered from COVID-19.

In DNA form, the CDR3 reads TGTGCCAGTAGTACCCCGGACAGGGTTCTCTCTGGGGCCAACGTCCTGACTTTC. Encoded protein: CASSTPDRVLSGANVLTF. The chain has TRBV19 and TRBJ2-6; TRBD1 matches 8 bases. Germline CDR1 LNHDA, CDR2 SQIVND (reference sequence). The CDR3 spans 18 residues. V gave up 4 bases and J gave up 0 bases; unmatched junction bases: 8.

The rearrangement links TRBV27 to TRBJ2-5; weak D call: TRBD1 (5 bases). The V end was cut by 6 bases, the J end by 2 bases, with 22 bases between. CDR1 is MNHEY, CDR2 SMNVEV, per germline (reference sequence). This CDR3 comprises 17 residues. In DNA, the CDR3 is TGTGCCAGCAGCGACTTAAATTATCAGGGAACACAAGAGACCCAGTACTTC. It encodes CASSDLNYQGTQETQYF.

The CDR3 DNA is TGCGCCAGCAGTGAGTCTGGCGAGCGGACCACAGATACGCAGTATTTT. Amino acid sequence: CASSESGERTTDTQYF. The chain is built from TRBV10-1 and TRBJ2-3, with D maybe TRBD2 (5 bases). Germline loops: CDR1 WNHNN, CDR2 SYGVQD (reference sequence). Trimming removed 0 bases at V and 2 bases at J, with 12 bases between. The CDR3 length is 16 residues.

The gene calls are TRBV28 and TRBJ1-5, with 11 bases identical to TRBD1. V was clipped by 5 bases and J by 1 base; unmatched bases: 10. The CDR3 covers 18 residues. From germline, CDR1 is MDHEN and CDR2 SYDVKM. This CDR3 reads CASSAVPGQGGSNQPQHF. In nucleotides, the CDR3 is TGTGCCAGCAGTGCAGTCCCGGGACAGGGGGGGAGCAATCAGCCCCAGCATTTT.

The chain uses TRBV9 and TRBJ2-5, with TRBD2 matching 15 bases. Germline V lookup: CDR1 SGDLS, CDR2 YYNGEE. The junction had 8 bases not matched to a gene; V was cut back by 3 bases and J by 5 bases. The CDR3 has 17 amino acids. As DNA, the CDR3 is TGTGCCAGCAGCGCCGAGGGACTAGCGGGGGGAAGCGAGACCCAGTACTTC. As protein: CASSAEGLAGGSETQYF.

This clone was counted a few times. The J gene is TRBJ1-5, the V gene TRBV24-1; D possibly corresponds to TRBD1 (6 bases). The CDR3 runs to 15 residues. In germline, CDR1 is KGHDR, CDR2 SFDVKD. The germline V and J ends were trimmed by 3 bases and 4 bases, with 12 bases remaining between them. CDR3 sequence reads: CATSDNRALNQPQHF. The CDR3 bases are TGTGCCACCAGTGATAACAGGGCGTTGAATCAGCCCCAGCATTTT.

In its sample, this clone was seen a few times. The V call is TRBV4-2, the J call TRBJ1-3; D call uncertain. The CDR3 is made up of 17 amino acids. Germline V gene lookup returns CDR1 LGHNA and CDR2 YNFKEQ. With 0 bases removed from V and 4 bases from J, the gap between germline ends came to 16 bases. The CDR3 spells CASSQDQGTTGGNTIYF. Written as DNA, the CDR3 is TGTGCCAGCAGCCAAGATCAAGGAACCACCGGGGGAAACACCATATATTTT.

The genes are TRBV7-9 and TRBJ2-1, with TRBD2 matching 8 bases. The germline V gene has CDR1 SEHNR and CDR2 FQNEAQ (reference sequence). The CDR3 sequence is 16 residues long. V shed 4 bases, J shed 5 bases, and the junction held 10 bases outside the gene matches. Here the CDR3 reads CASSSVAGSTNNEQFF. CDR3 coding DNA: TGTGCCAGCAGCTCCGTAGCGGGGTCTACAAACAATGAGCAGTTCTTC.

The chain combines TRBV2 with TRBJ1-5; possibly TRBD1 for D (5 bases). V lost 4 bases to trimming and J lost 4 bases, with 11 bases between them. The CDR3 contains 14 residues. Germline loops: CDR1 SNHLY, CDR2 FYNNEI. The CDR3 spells CASSGMGQNQPQHF. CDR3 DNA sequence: TGTGCCAGCAGTGGCATGGGGCAGAATCAGCCCCAGCATTTT.

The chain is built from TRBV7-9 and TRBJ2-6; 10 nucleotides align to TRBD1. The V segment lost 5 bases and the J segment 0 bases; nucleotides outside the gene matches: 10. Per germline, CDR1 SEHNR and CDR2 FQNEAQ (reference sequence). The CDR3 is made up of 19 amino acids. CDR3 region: CASSPRDRGRFSGANVLTF. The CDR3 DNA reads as TGTGCCAGCAGCCCGAGAGACAGGGGGCGTTTCTCTGGGGCCAACGTCCTGACTTTC.

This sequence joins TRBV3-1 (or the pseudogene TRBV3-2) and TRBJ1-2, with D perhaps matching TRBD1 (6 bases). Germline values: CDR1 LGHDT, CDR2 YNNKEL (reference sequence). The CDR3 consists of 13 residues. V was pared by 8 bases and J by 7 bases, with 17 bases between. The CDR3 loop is CASSRGGLSGYTF. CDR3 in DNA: TGTGCCAGCTCCAGGGGTGGGCTCTCTGGCTACACCTTC.

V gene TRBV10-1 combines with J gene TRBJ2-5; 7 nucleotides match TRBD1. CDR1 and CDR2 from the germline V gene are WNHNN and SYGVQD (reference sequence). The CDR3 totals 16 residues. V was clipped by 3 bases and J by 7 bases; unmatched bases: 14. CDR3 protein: CASSDRMTGSRGTQYF. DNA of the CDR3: TGCGCCAGCAGTGATCGCATGACAGGGTCCCGTGGGACCCAGTACTTC.

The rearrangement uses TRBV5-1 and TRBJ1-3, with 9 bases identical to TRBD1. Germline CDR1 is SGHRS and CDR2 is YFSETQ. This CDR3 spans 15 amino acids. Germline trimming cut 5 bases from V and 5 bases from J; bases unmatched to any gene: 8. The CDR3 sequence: CASRATGGFRNTIYF. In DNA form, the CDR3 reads TGCGCCAGCAGAGCTACAGGGGGCTTCAGAAACACCATATATTTT.

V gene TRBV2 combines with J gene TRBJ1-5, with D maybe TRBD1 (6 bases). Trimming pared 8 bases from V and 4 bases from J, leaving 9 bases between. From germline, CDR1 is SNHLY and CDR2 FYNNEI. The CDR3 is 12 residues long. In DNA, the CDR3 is TGTGCCAGCGGACAGTTAAATCAGCCCCAGCATTTT. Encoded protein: CASGQLNQPQHF.

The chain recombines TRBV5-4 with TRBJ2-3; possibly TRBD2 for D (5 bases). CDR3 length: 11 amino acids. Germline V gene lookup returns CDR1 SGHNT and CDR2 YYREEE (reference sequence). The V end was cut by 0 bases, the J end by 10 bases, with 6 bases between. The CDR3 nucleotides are TGTGCCAGCAGCTTGGCCGGGGCGCAGTATTTT. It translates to CASSLAGAQYF. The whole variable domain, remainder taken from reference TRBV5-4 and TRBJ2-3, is ETGVTQSPTHLIKTRGQQVTLRCSSQSGHNTVSWYQQALGQGPQFIFQYYREEENGRGNFPPRFSGLQFPNYSSELNVNALELDDSALYLCASSLAGAQYFGPGTRLTVL.

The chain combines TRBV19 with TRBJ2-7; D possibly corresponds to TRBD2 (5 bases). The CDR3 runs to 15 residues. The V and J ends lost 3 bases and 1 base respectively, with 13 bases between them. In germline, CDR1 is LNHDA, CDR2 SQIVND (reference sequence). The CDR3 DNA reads TGTGCCAGTAGTATCGGTAGCGAAAGGTCCTACGAGCAGTACTTC. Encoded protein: CASSIGSERSYEQYF.

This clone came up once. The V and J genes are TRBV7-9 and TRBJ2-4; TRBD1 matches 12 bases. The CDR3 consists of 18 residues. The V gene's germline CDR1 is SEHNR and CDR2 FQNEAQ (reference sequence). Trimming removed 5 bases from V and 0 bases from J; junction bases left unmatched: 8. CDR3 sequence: CASSTGTGGARAKNIQYF. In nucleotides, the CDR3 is TGTGCCAGCAGCACCGGGACAGGGGGCGCTCGAGCCAAAAACATTCAGTACTTC.